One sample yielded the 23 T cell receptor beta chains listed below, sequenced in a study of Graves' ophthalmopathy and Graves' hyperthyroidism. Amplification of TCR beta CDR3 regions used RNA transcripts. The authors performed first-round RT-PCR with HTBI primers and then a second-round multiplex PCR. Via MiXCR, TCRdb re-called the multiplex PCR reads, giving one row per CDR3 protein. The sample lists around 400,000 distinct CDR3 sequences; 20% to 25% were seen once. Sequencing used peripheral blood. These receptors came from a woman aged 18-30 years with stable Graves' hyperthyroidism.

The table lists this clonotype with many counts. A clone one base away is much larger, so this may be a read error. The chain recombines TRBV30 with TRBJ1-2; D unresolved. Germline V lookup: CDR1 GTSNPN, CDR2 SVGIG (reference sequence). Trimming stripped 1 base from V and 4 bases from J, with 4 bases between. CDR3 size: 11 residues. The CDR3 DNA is TGTGCCTGGAGTGAGGGCTATGGCTACACCTTC. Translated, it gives CAWSEGYGYTF.

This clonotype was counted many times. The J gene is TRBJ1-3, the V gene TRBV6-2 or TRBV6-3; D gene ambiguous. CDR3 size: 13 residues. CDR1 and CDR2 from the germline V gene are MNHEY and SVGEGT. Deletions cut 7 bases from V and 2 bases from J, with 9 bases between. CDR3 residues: CASNWTPGNTIYF. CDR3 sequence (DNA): TGTGCCAGCAACTGGACGCCTGGAAACACCATATATTTT.

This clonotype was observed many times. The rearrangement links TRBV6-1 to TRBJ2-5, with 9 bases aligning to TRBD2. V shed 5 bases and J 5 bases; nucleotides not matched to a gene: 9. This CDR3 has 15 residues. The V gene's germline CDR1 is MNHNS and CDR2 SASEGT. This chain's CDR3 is CASSTLSGGSETQYF. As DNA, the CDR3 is TGTGCCAGCAGTACCCTTAGCGGGGGTTCGGAGACCCAGTACTTC.

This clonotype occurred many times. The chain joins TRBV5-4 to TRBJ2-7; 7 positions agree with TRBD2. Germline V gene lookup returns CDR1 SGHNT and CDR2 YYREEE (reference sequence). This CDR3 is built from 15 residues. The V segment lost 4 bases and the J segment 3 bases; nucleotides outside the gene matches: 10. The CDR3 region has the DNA TGTGCCAGCAGCGCCGGAGCGGGGATAAACTACGAGCAGTACTTC. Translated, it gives CASSAGAGINYEQYF. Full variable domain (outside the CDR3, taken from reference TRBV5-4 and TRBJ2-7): ETGVTQSPTHLIKTRGQQVTLRCSSQSGHNTVSWYQQALGQGPQFIFQYYREEENGRGNFPPRFSGLQFPNYSSELNVNALELDDSALYLCASSAGAGINYEQYFGPGTRLTVT.

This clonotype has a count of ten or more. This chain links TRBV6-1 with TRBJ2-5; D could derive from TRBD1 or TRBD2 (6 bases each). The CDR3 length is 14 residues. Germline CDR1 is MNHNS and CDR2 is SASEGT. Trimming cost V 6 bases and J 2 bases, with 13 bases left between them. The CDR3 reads CASRSSGAQETQYF. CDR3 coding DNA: TGTGCCAGCAGAAGTTCGGGGGCTCAAGAGACCCAGTACTTC.

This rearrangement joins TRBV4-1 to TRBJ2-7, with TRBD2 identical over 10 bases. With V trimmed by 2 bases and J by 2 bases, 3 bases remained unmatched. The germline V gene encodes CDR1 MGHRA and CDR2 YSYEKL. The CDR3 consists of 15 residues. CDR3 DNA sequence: TGCGCCAGCAGCCAATCTAGCGGGAGAACCTACGAGCAGTACTTC. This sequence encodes CASSQSSGRTYEQYF.

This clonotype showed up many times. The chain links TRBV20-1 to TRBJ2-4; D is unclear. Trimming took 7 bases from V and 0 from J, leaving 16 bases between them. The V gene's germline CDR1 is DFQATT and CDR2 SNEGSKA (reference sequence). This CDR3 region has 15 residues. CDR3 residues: CSVWVARGAKNIQYF. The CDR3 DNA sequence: TGCAGTGTCTGGGTTGCGAGAGGAGCCAAAAACATTCAGTACTTC.

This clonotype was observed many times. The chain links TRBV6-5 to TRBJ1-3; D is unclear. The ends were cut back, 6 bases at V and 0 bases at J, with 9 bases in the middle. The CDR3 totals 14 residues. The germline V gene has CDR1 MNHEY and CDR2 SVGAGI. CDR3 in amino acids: CASRLQSSGNTIYF. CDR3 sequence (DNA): TGTGCCAGCAGGCTACAGAGCTCTGGAAACACCATATATTTT.

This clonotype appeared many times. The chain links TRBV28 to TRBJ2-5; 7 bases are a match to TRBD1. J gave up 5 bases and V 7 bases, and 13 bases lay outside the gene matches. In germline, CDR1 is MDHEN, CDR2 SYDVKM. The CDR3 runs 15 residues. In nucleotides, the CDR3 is TGTGCCAGCACACCAAGGGCCAGGGGGTACGAGACCCAGTACTTC. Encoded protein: CASTPRARGYETQYF.

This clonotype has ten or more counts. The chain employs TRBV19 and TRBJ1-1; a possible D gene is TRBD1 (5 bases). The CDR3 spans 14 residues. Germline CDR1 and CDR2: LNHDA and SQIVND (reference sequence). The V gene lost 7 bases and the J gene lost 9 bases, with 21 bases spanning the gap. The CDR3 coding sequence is TGTGCCAGTATCCAATTCACTCAGGGACCGAAAGCTTTCTTT. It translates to CASIQFTQGPKAFF. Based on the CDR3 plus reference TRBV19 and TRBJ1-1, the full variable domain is DGGITQSPKYLFRKEGQNVTLSCEQNLNHDAMYWYRQDPGQGLRLIYYSQIVNDFQKGDIAEGYSVSREKKESFPLTVTSAQKNPTAFYLCASIQFTQGPKAFFGQGTRLTVV.

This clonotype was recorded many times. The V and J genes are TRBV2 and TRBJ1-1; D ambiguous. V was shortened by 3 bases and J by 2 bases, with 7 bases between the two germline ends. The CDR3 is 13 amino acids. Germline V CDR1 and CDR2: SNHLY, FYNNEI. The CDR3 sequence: CASSDDTNTEAFF. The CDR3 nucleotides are TGTGCCAGCAGTGACGACACAAACACTGAAGCTTTCTTT.

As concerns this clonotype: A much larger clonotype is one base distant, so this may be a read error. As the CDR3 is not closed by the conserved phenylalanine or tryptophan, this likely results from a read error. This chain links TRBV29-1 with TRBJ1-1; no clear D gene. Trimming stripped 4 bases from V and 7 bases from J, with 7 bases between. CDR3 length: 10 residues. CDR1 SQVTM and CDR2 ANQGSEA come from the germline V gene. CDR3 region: CSVGRGEAFV. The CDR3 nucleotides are TGCAGCGTTGGTCGTGGTGAAGCTTTCGTT.

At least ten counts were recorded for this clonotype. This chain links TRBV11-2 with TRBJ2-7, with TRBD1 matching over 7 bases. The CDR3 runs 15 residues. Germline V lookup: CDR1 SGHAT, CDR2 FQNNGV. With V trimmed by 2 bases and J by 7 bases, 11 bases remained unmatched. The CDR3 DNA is TGTGCCAGCAGCTTATCGACCGGGACAGCTAGTGAGCAGTACTTC. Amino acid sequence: CASSLSTGTASEQYF.

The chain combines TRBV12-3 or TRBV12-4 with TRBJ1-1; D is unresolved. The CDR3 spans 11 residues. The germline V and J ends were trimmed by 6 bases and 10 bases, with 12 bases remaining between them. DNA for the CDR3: TGTGCCAGCAGACCCGTCGAAGGAGCTTTCTTT. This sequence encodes CASRPVEGAFF.

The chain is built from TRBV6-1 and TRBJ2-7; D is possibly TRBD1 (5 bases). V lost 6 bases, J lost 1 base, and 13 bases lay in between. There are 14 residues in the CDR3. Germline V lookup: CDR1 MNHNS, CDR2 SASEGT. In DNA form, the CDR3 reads TGTGCCAGCAGACAAGGAGACAGTTCCTACGAGCAGTACTTC. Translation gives CASRQGDSSYEQYF.

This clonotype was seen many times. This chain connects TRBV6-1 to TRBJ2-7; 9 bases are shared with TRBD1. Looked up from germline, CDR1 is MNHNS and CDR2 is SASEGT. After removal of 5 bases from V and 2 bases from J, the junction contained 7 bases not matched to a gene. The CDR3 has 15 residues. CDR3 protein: CASSPGTGSTYEQYF. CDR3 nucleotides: TGTGCCAGCAGTCCCGGGACAGGGTCTACCTACGAGCAGTACTTC.

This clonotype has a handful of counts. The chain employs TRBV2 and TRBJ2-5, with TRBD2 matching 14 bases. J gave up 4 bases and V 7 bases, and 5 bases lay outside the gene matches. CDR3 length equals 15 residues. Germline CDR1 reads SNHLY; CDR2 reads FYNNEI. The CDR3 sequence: CASIPGLAGVETQYF. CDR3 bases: TGTGCCAGCATCCCGGGACTAGCGGGAGTAGAGACCCAGTACTTC.

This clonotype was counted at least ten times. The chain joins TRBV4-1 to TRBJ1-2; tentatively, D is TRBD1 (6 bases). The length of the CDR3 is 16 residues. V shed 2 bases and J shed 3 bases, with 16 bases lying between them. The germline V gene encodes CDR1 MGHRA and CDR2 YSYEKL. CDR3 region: CASSQPLVQGHYGYTF. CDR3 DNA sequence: TGCGCCAGCAGCCAACCCTTAGTACAGGGACACTATGGCTACACCTTC.

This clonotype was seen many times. This CDR3 reads CASSEAGRLGQPQHF. The CDR3 nucleotides are TGTGCCAGCAGTGAAGCCGGAAGATTGGGTCAGCCCCAGCATTTT. This chain uses TRBV6-1 with TRBJ1-5; D call uncertain. CDR1 is MNHNS, CDR2 SASEGT, per germline. Trimming removed 0 bases from V and 6 bases from J, with 12 bases in between. This CDR3 comprises 15 residues.

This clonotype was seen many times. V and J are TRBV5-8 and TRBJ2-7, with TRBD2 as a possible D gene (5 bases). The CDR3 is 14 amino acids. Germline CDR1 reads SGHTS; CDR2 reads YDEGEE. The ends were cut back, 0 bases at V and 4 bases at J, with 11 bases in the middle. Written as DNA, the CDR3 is TGTGCCAGCAGCTTGGTCGGGAACCTATACGAGCAGTACTTC. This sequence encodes CASSLVGNLYEQYF.

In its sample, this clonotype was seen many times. The CDR3 loop is CASSYYGTEFYGYTF. CDR3 DNA sequence: TGTGCCAGCAGTTACTACGGGACAGAGTTCTATGGCTACACCTTC. The V gene is TRBV6-2 or TRBV6-3, the J gene TRBJ1-2, with 7 bases aligning to TRBD1. The ends lost 1 base at V and 4 bases at J; junction bases unmatched: 6. The CDR3 extends over 15 amino acids. The germline V gene has CDR1 MNHEY and CDR2 SVGEGT.

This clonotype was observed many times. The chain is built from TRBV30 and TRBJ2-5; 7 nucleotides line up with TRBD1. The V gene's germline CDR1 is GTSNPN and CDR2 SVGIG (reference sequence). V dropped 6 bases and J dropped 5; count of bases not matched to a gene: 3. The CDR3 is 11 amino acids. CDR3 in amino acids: CACYRGETQYF. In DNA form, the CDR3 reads TGTGCCTGTTACAGGGGTGAGACCCAGTACTTC.

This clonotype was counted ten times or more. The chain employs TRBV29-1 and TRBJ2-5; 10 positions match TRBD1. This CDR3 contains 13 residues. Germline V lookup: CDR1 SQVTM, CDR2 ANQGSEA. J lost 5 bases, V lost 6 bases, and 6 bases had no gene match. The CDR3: CSVRTGGGETQYF. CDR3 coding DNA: TGCAGCGTGCGGACAGGGGGTGGGGAGACCCAGTACTTC.